The 3 T cell receptor beta chains below were found in one sample sequenced in a study of blood T cell repertoires in COVID-19. Libraries were prepared by immunoSEQ multiplex PCR; TCRdb keeps only in-frame clonotypes and omits some of them. This table holds approximately 21,000 clones, 83% found once. The specimen was peripheral blood. The receptor set was obtained from a human donor in a cohort sampled during active COVID-19.

The rearrangement joins TRBV11-2 to TRBJ1-1; D remains unclear. From germline, CDR1 is SGHAT and CDR2 FQNNGV. The ends were cut back, 6 bases at V and 0 bases at J, with 14 bases in the middle. The CDR3 is 15 amino acids. CDR3 DNA: TGTGCCAGCAGGGGCTGGCATTTTTTGAACACTGAAGCTTTCTTT. Its translation is CASRGWHFLNTEAFF.

The chain couples TRBV7-2 to TRBJ2-7; 7 bases fit TRBD2. The J segment lost 2 bases and the V segment lost 3 bases, leaving 10 bases of the junction unmatched. This CDR3 spans 16 amino acids. The germline gives CDR1 SGHTA, CDR2 FQGNSA. CDR3 in DNA: TGTGCCAGCAGCTTGGATGGGGGGGGAAGGACCTACGAGCAGTACTTC. Translation gives CASSLDGGGRTYEQYF.

In this sample, this clone turned up once. This CDR3 reads CASNPSDKGNTEAFF. The CDR3 DNA follows: TGTGCCAGCAACCCATCGGACAAGGGGAACACTGAAGCTTTCTTT. The chain has TRBV3-1 (or the pseudogene TRBV3-2) and TRBJ1-1; tentatively, D is TRBD1 (5 bases). Trimming took off 7 bases at V and 1 base at J, with 16 bases between the two ends. In germline, CDR1 is LGHDT, CDR2 YNNKEL (reference sequence). The CDR3 runs 15 residues.